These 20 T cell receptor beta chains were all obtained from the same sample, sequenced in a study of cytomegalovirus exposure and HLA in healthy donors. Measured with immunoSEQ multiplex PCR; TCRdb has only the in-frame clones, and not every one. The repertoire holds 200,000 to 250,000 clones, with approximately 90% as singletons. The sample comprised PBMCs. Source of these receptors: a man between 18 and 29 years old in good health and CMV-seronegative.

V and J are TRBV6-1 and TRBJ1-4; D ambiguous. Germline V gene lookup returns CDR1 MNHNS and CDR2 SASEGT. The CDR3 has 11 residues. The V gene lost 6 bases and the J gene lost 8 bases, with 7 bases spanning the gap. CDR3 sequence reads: CASSAGEKLFF. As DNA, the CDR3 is TGTGCCAGCAGCGCGGGGGAAAAACTGTTTTTT.

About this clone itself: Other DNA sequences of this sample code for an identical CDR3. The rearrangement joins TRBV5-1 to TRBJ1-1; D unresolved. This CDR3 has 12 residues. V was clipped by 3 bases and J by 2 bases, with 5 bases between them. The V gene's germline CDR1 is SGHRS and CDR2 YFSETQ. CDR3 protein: CASSSGNTEAFF. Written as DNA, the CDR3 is TGCGCCAGCAGCTCGGGAAACACTGAAGCTTTCTTT.

CDR3 in DNA: TGTGCCAGCAGTGGGCCCTCCGAGCAGTACTTC. Protein product: CASSGPSEQYF. The V and J genes are TRBV6-1 and TRBJ2-7; D is ambiguous. The CDR3 has 11 residues. Trimming cost V 4 bases and J 6 bases, with 7 bases left between them. Germline V lookup: CDR1 MNHNS, CDR2 SASEGT.

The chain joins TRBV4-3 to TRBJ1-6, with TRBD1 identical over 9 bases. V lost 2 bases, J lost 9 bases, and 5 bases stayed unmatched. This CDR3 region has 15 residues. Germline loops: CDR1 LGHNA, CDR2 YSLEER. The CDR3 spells CASSQQRQGGSPLHF. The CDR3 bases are TGCGCCAGCAGCCAACAGAGACAGGGGGGTTCACCCCTCCACTTT.

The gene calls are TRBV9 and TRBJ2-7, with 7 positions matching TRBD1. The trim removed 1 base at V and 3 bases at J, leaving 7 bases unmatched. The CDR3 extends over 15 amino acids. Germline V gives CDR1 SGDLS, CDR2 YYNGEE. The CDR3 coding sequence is TGTGCCAGCAGCGTAACCGGGACAGTATTCTACGAGCAGTACTTC. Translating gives CASSVTGTVFYEQYF. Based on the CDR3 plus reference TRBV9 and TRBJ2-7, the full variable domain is DSGVTQTPKHLITATGQRVTLRCSPRSGDLSVYWYQQSLDQGLQFLIQYYNGEERAKGNILERFSAQQFPDLHSELNLSSLELGDSALYFCASSVTGTVFYEQYFGPGTRLTVT.

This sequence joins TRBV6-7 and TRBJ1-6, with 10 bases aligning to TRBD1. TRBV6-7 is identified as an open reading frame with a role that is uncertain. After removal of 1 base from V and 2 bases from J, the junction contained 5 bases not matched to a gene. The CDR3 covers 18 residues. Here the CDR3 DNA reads TGTGCCAGCAGTTACTGTCCCGGGACAGGGGCCTATAATTCACCCCTCCACTTT. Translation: CASSYCPGTGAYNSPLHF.

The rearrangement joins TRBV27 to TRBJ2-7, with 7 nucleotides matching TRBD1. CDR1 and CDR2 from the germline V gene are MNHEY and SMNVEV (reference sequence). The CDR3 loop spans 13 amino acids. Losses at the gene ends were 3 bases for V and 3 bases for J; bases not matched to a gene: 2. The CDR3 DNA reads TGTGCCAGCAGTTTTTCAGGGGGCTACGAGCAGTACTTC. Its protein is CASSFSGGYEQYF.

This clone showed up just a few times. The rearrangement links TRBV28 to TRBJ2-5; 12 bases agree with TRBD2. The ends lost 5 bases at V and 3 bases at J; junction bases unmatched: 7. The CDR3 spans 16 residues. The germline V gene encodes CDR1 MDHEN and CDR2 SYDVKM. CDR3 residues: CASSQRTSGIKETQYF. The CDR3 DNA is TGTGCCAGCAGTCAACGGACTAGCGGGATTAAAGAGACCCAGTACTTC.

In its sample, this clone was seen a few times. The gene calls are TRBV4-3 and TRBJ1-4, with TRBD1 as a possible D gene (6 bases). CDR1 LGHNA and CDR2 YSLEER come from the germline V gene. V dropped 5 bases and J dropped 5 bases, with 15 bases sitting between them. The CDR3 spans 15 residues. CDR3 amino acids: CASSAQGWANEKLFF. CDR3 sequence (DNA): TGCGCCAGCAGCGCACAGGGTTGGGCGAATGAAAAACTGTTTTTT.

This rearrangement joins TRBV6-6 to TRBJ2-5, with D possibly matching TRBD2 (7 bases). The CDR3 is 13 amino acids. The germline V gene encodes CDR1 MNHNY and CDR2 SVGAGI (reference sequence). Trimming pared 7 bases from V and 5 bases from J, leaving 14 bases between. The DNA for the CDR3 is TGTGCCAGCACCCTGGGGGGGGGCGAGACCCAGTACTTC. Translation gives CASTLGGGETQYF.

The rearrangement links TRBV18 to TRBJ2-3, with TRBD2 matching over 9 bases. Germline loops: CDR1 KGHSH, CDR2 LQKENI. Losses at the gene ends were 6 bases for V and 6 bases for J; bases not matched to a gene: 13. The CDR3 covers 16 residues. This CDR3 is CASSPSERGVADTQYF. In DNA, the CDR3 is TGTGCCAGCTCCCCCTCTGAGCGGGGGGTCGCGGATACGCAGTATTTT.

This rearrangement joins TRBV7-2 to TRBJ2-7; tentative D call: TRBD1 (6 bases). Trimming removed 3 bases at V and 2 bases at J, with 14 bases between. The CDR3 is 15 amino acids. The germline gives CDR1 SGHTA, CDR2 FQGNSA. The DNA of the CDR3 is TGTGCCAGCAGCTTTTCTGAAGGGGGACCCTACGAGCAGTACTTC. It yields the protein CASSFSEGGPYEQYF.

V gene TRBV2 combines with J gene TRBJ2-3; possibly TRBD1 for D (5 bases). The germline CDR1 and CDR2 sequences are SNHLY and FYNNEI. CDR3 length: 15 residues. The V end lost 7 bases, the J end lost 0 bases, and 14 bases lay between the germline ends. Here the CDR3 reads CASNGQDSSTDTQYF. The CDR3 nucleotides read TGTGCCAGCAACGGACAAGATTCTAGCACAGATACGCAGTATTTT. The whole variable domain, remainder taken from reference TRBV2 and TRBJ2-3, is EPEVTQTPSHQVTQMGQEVILRCVPISNHLYFYWYRQILGQKVEFLVSFYNNEISEKSEIFDDQFSVERPDGSNFTLKIRSTKLEDSAMYFCASNGQDSSTDTQYFGPGTRLTVL.

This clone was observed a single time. DNA of the CDR3: TGTGCCAGCAGCGTGGGGGCAACCTACCTCACAGATACGCAGTATTTT. This codes for CASSVGATYLTDTQYF. V usage is TRBV9 and J usage is TRBJ2-3; D is perhaps TRBD1 (6 bases). Trimming cost V 2 bases and J 2 bases, with 15 bases left between them. Germline V gene sequence: CDR1 SGDLS, CDR2 YYNGEE. The CDR3 has 16 amino acids.

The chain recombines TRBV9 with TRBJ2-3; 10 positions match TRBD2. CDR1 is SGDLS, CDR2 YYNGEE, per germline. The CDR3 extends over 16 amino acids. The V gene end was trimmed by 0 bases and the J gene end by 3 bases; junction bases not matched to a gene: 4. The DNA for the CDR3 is TGTGCCAGCAGCGTAGACTTAGCGGGGGGTACAGATACGCAGTATTTT. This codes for CASSVDLAGGTDTQYF.

The CDR3 DNA reads TGCGCCAGCAGCCAGGCTGCAGGGCCAACTGCCTATGGCTACACCTTC. Residues: CASSQAAGPTAYGYTF. V gene TRBV4-3 combines with J gene TRBJ1-2; weak D call: TRBD1 (5 bases). V was cut by 3 bases and J by 4 bases, with 18 bases left in between. The germline V gene encodes CDR1 LGHNA and CDR2 YSLEER. The CDR3 is 16 residues long.

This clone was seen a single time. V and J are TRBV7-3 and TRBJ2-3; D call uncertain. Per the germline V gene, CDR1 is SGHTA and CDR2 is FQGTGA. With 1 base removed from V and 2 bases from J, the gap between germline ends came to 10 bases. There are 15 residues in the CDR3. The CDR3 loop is CASSLSSSLTDTQYF. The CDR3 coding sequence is TGTGCCAGCAGCTTAAGTTCTAGTCTCACAGATACGCAGTATTTT.

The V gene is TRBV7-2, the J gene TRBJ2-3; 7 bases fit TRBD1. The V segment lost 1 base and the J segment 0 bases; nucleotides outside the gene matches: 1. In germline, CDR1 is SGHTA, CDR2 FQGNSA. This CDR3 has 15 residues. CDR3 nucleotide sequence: TGTGCCAGCAGCTTAGAGGGACAGAGCACAGATACGCAGTATTTT. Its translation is CASSLEGQSTDTQYF.

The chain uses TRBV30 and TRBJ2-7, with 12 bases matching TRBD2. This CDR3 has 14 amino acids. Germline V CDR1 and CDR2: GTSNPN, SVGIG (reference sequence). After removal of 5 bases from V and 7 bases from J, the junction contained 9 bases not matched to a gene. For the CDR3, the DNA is TGTGCCTGGGCCCTAGCGGGAGGGCCGGGGGAGCAGTACTTC. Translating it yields CAWALAGGPGEQYF.

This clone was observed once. CDR3 protein: CAISGQAGVSYNEQFF. The CDR3, as DNA: TGTGCCATCAGTGGCCAAGCGGGAGTGTCCTACAATGAGCAGTTCTTC. V usage is TRBV10-3 and J usage is TRBJ2-1; 8 nucleotides align to TRBD2. Germline CDR1 and CDR2: ENHRY and SYGVKD. The CDR3 has 16 residues. The junction had 6 bases not matched to a gene; V was cut back by 4 bases and J by 1 base.